This T cell receptor (beta chain) originates from a study of cytomegalovirus exposure and HLA in healthy donors. Whole-study context: The early release's HLA-typed donors yielded 78 million or so unique TCRs.

Donors were ostensibly healthy at sampling, although undocumented immune exposures were probable. V gave up 4 bases and J gave up 10 bases; unmatched junction bases: 20. CDR3 length equals 17 residues. CDR1 and CDR2 from the germline V gene are SGHRS and YFSETQ. Primers for the PCR totalled 60 Vbeta and 13 Jbeta. Clones were read by immunoSEQ multiplex PCR, and TCRdb kept only the in-frame ones, dropping some. The table has about 140,000 clones, about 82% seen once. Input material: PBMCs. The TCR was taken from a man younger than 40 in good health and CMV-seronegative. V is TRBV5-1 and J is TRBJ2-1, with 7 bases that match TRBD2. DNA of the CDR3: TGCGCCAGCAGCCTTCCCAGAAGCGGGGACGGCTTCAGCGAGCAGTTCTTC. Its translation is CASSLPRSGDGFSEQFF.